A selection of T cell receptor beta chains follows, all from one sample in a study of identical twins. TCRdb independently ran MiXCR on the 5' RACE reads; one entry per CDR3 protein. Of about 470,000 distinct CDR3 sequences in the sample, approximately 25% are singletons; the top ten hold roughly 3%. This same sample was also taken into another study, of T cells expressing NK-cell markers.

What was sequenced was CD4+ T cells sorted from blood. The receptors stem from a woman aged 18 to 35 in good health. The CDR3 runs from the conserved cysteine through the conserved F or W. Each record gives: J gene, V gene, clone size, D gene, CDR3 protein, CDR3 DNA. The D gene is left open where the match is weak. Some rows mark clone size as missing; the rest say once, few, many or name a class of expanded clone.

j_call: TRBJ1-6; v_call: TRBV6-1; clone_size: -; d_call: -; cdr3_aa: CASRRRVVRNSPLHF; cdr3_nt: TGTGCCAGCAGGCGCAGGGTAGTTCGTAATTCACCCCTCCACTTT
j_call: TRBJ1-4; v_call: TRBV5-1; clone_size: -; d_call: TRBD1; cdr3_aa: CASTKTGGERGEKLFF; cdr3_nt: TGCGCCAGCACCAAAACAGGGGGCGAAAGGGGAGAAAAACTGTTTTTT
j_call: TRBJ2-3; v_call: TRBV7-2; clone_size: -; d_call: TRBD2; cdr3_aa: CASSLDGGAQYF; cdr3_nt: TGTGCCAGCAGCTTAGACGGGGGGGCGCAGTATTTT
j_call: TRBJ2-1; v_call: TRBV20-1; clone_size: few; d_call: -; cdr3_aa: CSARPVRRTFNEQFF; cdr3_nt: TGCAGTGCTAGGCCGGTCAGACGTACCTTCAATGAGCAGTTCTTC
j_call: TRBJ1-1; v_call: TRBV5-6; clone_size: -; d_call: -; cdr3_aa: CASSLDLGGRNTEAFF; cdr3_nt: TGTGCCAGCAGCTTGGATTTGGGGGGGCGGAACACTGAAGCTTTCTTT
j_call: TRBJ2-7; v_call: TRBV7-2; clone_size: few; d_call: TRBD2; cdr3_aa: CASGLAGYEQYF; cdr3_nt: TGTGCCAGCGGACTAGCGGGCTACGAGCAGTACTTC
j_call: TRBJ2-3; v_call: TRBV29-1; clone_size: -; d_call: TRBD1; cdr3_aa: CSVETGSTDTQYF; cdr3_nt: TGCAGCGTGGAGACAGGGAGCACAGATACGCAGTATTTT
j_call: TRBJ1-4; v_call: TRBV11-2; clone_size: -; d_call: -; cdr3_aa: CASSPQGHRRLFF; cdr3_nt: TGTGCCAGCAGCCCCCAGGGACATCGGAGGCTGTTTTTT
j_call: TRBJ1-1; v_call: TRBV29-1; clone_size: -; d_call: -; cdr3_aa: CSAYPPFAFF; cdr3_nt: TGCAGCGCTTACCCTCCCTTCGCTTTCTTT
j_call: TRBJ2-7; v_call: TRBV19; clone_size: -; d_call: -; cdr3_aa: CASSMTWDTFYEQYF; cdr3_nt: TGTGCCAGTAGTATGACCTGGGACACCTTCTACGAGCAGTACTTC
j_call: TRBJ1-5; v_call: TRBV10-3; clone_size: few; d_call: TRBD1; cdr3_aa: CASTGSSNQPQHF; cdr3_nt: TGTGCCTCGACAGGGAGTAGCAATCAGCCCCAGCATTTT
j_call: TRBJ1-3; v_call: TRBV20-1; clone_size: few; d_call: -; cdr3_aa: CSASLSGGNTIYF; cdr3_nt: TGCAGTGCCAGCCTATCGGGTGGAAACACCATATATTTT
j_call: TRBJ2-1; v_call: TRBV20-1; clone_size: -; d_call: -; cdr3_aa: CSARAMTGRSYNEQFF; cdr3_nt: TGCAGTGCTAGAGCTATGACAGGTCGCTCCTACAATGAGCAGTTCTTC
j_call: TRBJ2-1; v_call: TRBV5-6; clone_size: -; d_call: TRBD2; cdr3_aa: CASSSGLAGALSYNEQFF; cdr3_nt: TGTGCCAGCAGCTCCGGACTAGCGGGGGCCCTCTCCTACAATGAGCAGTTCTTC
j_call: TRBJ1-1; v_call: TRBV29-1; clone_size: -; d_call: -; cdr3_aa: CSVVSRLSVTEAFF; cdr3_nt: TGCAGCGTTGTCTCCCGACTTAGCGTAACTGAAGCTTTCTTT
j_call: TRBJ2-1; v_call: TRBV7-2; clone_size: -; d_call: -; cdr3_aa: CASSSSDSPLRHNEQFF; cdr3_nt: TGTGCCAGCAGCTCCTCAGACTCCCCTTTGCGCCACAATGAGCAGTTCTTC
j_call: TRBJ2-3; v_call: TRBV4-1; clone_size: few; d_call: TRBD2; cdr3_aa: CASSQSSGGDTQYF; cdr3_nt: TGCGCCAGCAGCCAATCTAGCGGGGGAGATACGCAGTATTTT
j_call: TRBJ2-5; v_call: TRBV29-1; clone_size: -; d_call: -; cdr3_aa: CSVGGRMETQYF; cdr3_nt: TGCAGCGTTGGCGGGCGGATGGAGACCCAGTACTTC
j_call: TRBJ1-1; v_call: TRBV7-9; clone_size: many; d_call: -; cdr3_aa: CASSPSRVNTEAFF; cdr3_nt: TGTGCCAGCAGCCCCAGCAGGGTGAACACTGAAGCTTTCTTT
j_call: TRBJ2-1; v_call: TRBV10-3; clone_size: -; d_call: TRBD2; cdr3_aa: CAISESNSGGLSSYNEQFF; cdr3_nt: TGTGCCATCAGTGAGAGTAATAGCGGGGGGTTAAGCTCCTACAATGAGCAGTTCTTC
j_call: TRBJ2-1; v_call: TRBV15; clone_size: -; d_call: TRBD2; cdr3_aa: CATSRGLAGTEQFF; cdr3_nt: TGTGCCACCAGCAGAGGACTAGCGGGAACTGAGCAGTTCTTC
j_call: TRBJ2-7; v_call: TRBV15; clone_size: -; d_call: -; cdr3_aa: CATSRASARDEQYF; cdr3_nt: TGTGCCACCAGCAGGGCCAGCGCCCGCGACGAGCAGTACTTC
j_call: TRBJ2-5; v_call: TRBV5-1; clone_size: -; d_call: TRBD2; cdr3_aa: CASSLVGGEDTQYF; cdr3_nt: TGCGCCAGCAGCTTGGTGGGAGGGGAAGACACCCAGTACTTC
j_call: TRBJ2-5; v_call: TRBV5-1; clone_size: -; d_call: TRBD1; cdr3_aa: CASRPGQGETQYF; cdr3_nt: TGCGCCAGCAGACCTGGACAGGGGGAGACCCAGTACTTC
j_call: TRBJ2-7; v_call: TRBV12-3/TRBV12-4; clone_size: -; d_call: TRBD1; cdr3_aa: CASSPQGAFSYEQYF; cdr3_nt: TGTGCCAGCAGTCCCCAGGGGGCCTTCTCCTACGAGCAGTACTTC
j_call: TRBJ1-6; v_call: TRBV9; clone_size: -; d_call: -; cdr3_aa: CASSAVATDQNSPLHF; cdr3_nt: TGTGCCAGCAGCGCCGTGGCGACAGATCAGAATTCACCCCTCCACTTT
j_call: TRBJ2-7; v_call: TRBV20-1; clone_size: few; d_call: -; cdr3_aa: CSARVYYEQYF; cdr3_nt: TGCAGTGCTAGAGTGTACTACGAGCAGTACTTC
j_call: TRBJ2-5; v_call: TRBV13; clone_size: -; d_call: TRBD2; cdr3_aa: CASSFGGGAQETQYF; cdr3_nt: TGTGCCAGCAGCTTTGGCGGGGGGGCCCAAGAGACCCAGTACTTC
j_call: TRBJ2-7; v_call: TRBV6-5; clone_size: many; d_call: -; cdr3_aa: CASSRGSYEQYF; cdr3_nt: TGTGCCAGCAGTCGCGGGTCCTACGAGCAGTACTTC
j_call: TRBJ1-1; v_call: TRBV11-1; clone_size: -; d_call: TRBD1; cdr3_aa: CASSEDRAGTEAFF; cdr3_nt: TGTGCCAGCAGCGAAGACAGGGCTGGCACTGAAGCTTTCTTT
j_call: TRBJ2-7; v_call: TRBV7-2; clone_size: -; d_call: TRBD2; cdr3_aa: CASSRQSGRSSYEQYF; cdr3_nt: TGTGCCAGCAGTCGGCAGAGCGGGAGGAGCTCCTACGAGCAGTACTTC
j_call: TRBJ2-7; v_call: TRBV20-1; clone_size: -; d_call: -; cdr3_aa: CSARGVGEQYF; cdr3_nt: TGCAGTGCTAGAGGGGTGGGTGAGCAGTACTTC
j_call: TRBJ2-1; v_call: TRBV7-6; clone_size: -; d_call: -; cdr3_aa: CASSFAGASYNEQFF; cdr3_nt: TGTGCCAGCAGCTTTGCGGGCGCCTCCTACAATGAGCAGTTCTTC
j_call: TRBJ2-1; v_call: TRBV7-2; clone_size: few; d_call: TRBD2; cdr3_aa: CASSSGLDPGNEQFF; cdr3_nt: TGTGCCAGCAGCTCGGGACTAGACCCAGGAAATGAGCAGTTCTTC
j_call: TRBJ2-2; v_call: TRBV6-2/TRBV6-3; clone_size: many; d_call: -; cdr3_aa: CASSYTEPGELFF; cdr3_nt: TGTGCCAGCAGTTACACAGAGCCCGGGGAGCTGTTTTTT
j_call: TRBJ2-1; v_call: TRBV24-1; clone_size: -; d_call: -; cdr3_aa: CATSDYRASNEQFF; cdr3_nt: TGTGCCACCAGTGACTACAGGGCTAGCAATGAGCAGTTCTTC
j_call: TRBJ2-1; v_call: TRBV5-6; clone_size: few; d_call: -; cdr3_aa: CASSLEGWGQNNEQFF; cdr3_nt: TGTGCCAGCAGCTTGGAAGGCTGGGGCCAGAATAATGAGCAGTTCTTC
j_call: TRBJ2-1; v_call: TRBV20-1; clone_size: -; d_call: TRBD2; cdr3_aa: CSARDRLAGAIEQFF; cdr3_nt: TGCAGTGCTAGAGATCGACTAGCGGGAGCCATCGAGCAGTTCTTC
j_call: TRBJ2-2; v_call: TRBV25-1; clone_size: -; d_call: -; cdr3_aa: CASSEYWNTGELFF; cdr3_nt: TGTGCCAGCAGTGAATACTGGAACACCGGGGAGCTGTTTTTT
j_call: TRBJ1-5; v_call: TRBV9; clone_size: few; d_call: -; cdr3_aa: CASSVDWGQPQHF; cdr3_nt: TGTGCCAGCAGCGTAGACTGGGGTCAGCCCCAGCATTTT
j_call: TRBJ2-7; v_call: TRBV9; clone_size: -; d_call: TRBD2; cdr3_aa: CASSVEGLAGVEQYF; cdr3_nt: TGTGCCAGCAGCGTAGAGGGCCTAGCGGGAGTCGAGCAGTACTTC
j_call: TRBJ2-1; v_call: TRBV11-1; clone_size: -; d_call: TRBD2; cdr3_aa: CAGSGGLAAESSYNEQFF; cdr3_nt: TGTGCCGGTTCTGGGGGACTAGCGGCTGAAAGCTCCTACAATGAGCAGTTCTTC
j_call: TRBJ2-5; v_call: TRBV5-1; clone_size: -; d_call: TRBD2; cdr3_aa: CASNRLAGVQETQYF; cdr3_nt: TGCGCCAGCAACCGACTAGCGGGGGTCCAAGAGACCCAGTACTTC
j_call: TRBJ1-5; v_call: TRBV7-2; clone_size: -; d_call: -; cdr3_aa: CASNDSWGPQHF; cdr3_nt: TGTGCCAGCAATGACTCTTGGGGGCCCCAGCATTTT
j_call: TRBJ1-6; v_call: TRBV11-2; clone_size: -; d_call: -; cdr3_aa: CASSHGLLGGPLHF; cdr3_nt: TGTGCCAGCAGCCATGGACTGCTCGGAGGGCCCCTCCACTTT
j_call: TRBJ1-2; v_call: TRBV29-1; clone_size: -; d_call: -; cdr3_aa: CSVDRTSNYGYTF; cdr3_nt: TGCAGCGTTGACAGGACTTCTAACTATGGCTACACCTTC
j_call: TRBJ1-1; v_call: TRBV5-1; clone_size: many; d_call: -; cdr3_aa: CASSRGLENTEAFF; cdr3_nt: TGCGCCAGCAGTCGAGGGCTGGAAAACACTGAAGCTTTCTTT
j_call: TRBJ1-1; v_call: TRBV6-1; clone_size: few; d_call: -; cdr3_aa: CASSGRGSGVEAFF; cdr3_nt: TGTGCCAGCAGTGGCCGAGGCTCGGGTGTGGAAGCTTTCTTT
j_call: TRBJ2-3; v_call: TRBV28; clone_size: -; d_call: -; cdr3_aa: CASGTLTDTQYF; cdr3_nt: TGTGCCAGCGGTACACTCACAGATACGCAGTATTTT
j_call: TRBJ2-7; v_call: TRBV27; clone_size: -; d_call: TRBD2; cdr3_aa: CASRYSGRASGEQYF; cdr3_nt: TGTGCCAGCAGATATAGCGGGAGGGCCTCCGGGGAGCAGTACTTC
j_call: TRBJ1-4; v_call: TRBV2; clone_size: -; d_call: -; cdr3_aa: CASKGGEKLFF; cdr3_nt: TGTGCCAGCAAAGGAGGTGAAAAACTGTTTTTT
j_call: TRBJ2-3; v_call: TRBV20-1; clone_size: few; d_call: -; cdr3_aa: CSASRTDGSTQYF; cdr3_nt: TGCAGTGCTAGCCGGACGGATGGATCTACGCAGTATTTT
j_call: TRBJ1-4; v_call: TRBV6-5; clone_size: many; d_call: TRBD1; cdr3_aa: CASSTQGAGEKLFF; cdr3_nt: TGTGCCAGCAGTACTCAGGGGGCCGGCGAAAAACTGTTTTTT
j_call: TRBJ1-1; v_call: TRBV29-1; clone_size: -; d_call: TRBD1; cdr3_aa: CSAMTGSDAAFF; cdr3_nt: TGCAGCGCGATGACAGGGTCGGACGCGGCTTTCTTT
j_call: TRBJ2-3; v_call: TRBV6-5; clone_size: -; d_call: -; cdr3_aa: CASSSTSDTQYF; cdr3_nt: TGTGCCAGCAGTTCTACGTCAGATACGCAGTATTTT
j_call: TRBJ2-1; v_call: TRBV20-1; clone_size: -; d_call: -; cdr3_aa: CSAMTTPSVNEQFF; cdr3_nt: TGCAGTGCTATGACTACCCCCTCGGTGAATGAGCAGTTCTTC
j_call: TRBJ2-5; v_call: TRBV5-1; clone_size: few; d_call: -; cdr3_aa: CASSLAFSGRQETQYF; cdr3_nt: TGCGCCAGCAGCTTGGCTTTTTCAGGGCGACAAGAGACCCAGTACTTC
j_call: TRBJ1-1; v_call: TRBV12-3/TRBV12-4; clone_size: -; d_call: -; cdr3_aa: CASTGAGAKAFF; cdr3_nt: TGTGCCAGCACCGGGGCCGGGGCAAAAGCTTTCTTT
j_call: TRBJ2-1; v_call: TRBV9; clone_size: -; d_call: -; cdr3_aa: CASSPPGPLYNEQFF; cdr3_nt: TGTGCCAGCAGCCCGCCGGGACCCCTCTACAATGAGCAGTTCTTC
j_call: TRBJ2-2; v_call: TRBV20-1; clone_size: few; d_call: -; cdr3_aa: CSARRTDPNTGELFF; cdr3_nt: TGCAGTGCTAGAAGGACAGATCCGAACACCGGGGAGCTGTTTTTT